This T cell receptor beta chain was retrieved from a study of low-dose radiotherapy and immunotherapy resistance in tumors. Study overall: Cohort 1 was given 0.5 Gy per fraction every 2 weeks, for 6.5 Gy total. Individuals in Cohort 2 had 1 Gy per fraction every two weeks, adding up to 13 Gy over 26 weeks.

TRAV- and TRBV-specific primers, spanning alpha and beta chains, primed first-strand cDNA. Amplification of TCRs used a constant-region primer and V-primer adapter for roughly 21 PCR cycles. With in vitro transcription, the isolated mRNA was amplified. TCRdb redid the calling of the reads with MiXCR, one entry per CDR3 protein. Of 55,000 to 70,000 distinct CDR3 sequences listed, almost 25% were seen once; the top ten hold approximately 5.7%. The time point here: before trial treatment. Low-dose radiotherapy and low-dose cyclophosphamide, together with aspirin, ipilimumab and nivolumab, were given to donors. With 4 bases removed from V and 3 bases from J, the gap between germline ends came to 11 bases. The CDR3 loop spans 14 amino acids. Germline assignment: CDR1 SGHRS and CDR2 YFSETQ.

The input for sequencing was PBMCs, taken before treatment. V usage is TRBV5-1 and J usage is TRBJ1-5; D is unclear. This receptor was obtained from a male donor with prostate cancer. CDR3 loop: CASSMDSLNQPQHF. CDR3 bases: TGCGCCAGCAGCATGGACTCCCTCAATCAGCCCCAGCATTTT. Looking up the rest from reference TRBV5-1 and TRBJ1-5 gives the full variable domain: KAGVTQTPRYLIKTRGQQVTLSCSPISGHRSVSWYQQTPGQGLQFLFEYFSETQRNKGNFPGRFSGRQFSNSRSEMNVSTLELGDSALYLCASSMDSLNQPQHFGDGTRLSIL.